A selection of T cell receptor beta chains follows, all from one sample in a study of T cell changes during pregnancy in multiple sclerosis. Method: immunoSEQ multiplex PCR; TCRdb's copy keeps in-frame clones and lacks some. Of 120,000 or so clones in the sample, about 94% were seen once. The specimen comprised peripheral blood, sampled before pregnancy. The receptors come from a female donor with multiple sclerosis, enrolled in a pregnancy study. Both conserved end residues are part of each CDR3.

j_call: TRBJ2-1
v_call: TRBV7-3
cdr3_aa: CASSLTPDEQFF

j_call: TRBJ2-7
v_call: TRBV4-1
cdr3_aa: CASSQGPGLDSYEQYF

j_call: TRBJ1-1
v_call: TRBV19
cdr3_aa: CASSTGAGITEAFF

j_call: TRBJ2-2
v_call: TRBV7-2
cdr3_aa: CASRIDRVWDRGTGELFF

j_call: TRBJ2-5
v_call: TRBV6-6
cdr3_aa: CASSYGQEIQETQYF

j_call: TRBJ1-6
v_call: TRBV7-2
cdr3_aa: CASSPGTGGSTLHF

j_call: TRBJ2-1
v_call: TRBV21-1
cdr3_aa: CASSAWGTKSAAGAYNEQFF

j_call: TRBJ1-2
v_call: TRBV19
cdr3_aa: CASSIGPGSYGYTF

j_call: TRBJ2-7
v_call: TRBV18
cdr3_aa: CASSWTADSYEQYF

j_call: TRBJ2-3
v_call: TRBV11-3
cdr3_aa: CASSSPGGGNADTQYF

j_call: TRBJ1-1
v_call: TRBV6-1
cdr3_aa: CASSADRVNTEAFF

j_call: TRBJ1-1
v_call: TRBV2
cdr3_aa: CASSRDRVENTEAFF

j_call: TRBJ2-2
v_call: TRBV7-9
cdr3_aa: CASSLEGISFAGELFF

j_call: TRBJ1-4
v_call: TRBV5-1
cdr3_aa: CASRGQASGVEKLFF

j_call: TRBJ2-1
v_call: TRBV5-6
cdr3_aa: CASRQGSYNEQFF

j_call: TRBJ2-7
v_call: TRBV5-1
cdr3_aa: CASNWLSLSGPEQYF

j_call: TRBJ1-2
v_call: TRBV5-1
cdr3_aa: CASSLTGDNGYTF

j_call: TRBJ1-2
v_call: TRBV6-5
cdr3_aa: CASSYSSNDGGYTF

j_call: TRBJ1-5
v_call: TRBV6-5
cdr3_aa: CASSKTGEWQPQHF

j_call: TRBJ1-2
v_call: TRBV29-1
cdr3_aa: CSVRIYKSGAAGSSYGYTF

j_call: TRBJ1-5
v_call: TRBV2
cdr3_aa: CASSVPGNNQPQHF

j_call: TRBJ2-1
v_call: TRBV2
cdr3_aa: CASSHRTSGGNNEQFF

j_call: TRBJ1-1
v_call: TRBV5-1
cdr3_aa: CASSFYPGKDTEAFF

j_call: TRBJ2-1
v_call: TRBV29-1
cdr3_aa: CSVSLAGQFSYNEQFF

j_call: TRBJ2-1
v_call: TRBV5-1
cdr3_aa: CASSLVSGGAPNEQFF

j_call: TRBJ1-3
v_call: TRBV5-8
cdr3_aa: CASSYLGGSGNTIYF

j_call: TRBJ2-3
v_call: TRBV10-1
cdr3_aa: CASSAGTTTGDTQYF

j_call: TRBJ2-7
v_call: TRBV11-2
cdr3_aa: CASSLHPRGSYEQYF

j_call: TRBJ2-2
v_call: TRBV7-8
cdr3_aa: CASSLVLGLTNTGELFF

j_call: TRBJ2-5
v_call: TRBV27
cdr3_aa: CASTPVGSQETQYF

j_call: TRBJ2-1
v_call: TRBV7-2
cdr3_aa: CASSSGYASYNEQFF

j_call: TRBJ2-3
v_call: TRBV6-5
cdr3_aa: CASSYLAGGYTDTQYF

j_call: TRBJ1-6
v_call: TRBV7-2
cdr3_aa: CASSLDRAYNSPLHF

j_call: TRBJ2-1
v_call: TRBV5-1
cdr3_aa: CASSQQAGEPYNEQFF

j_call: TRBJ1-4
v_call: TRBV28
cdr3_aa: CASSLWGTGASSNEKLFF

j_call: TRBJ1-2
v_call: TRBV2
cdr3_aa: CASSEARPAVYGYTF

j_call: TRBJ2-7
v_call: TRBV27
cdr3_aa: CASSLSLASGSMSYEQYF

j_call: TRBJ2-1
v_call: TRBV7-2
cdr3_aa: CASSSPRTSGGAKLNEQFF

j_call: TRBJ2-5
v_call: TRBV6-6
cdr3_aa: CASSYSQGQPRETQYF

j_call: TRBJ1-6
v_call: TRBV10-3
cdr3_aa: CAISESGQAGNSPLHF

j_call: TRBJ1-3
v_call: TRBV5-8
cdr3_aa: CASSLIRGAGNTIYF

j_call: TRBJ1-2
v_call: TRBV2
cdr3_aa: CASRIRDSTYGYTF

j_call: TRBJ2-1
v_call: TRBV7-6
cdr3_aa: CASSPRTSGKDGSYNEQFF

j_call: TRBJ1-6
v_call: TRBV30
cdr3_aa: CAAGQGNSPLHF

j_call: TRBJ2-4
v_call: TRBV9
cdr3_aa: CASSPRGAGGYIQYF

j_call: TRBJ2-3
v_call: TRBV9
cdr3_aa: CATGGTDTQYF

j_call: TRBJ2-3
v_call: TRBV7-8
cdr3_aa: CASSFGDRGSTDTQYF

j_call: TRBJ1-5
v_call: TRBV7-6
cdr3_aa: CASSPGGLGQPQHF

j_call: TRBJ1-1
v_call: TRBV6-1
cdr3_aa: CASREGQMNTEAFF

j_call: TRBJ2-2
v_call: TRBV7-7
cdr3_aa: CASSPHSTGSANTGELFF